Detailed here is one T cell receptor (beta chain). TCRdb reanalysed the 5' RACE reads using MiXCR and keeps one entry per CDR3 protein. The sample lists 150,000 to 200,000 distinct CDR3 sequences; around a third were seen once. The sample is drawn from a study of CD8 T cells in ankylosing spondylitis. V was shortened by 3 bases and J by 4 bases, with 12 bases between the two germline ends. The CDR3 runs 14 residues. This chain connects TRBV12-3 or TRBV12-4 to TRBJ1-1; D is undetermined. The sample consisted of synovial fluid, either unsorted or a sorted T cell fraction (not recorded which). This receptor was identified in a male donor with ankylosing spondylitis. The CDR3 reads CASSFARVSTEAFF. The CDR3 nucleotides read TGTGCCAGCAGTTTTGCAAGGGTTAGCACTGAAGCTTTCTTT.